What follows describes a single TCR beta chain. Its target antigen remains unknown. Base qualities are not recorded, but no much larger clone differs from it by a single base. The immunoSEQ Assay, a bias-controlled multiplex PCR, was used to amplify TCRbeta CDR3 regions from genomic DNA. Regarding the original processing steps: The number of nucleated cells in each sample was estimated by amplification of reference gene primers within the assay. To quantify the absolute abundance of each unique TCRbeta CDR3 rearrangement, sequence reads were collapsed and filtered. Productive Simpson clonality was computed per sample as the square root of Simpson's diversity index over productive rearrangements. Sourced from immuneACCESS, this table was stored by TCRdb with only in-frame sequences that have V and J called. A share of the clones is absent; for the studies checked, an unresolved V gene accounts for under half, and the remainder has no known explanation. V and J calls and clone size follow that table, whereas D and trimming were derived from the DNA. The sample has around 70,000 clones on record, approximately 89% of them singletons. Around 4.5% of the sample comes from the top ten.

Looking up the germline V gene (reference sequence) yields CDR1 SEHNR and CDR2 FQNEAQ. Reading from cysteine to phenylalanine, the CDR3 counts 14 amino acids. Here the CDR3 DNA is all that survives: 42 bases in frame from base 1. Relative to germline, V is 4 bases shorter and J is 5 bases shorter, with 14 bases between their ends. Whole blood was collected in K2EDTA tubes by collaborating institutions according to the institutions' own protocols. For TCRbeta analysis, collaborators shipped samples in one of three forms: frozen whole blood, isolated PBMCs, or DNA extracted from either of those sample types. The data belong to a study of blood T cell repertoires in COVID-19 (dated by TCRdb to about 2020). Notes on the research overall: The collaborator samples originated in the United States, Italy and Spain and spanned the acute and convalescent phases of COVID-19. A freely available public database, intended as a resource for researchers studying the immune response to SARS-CoV-2, is where the repertoires were released. Samples were obtained from the ongoing ImmuneRACE study (first 160 participants) and from about 1,300 subjects provided by 6 global collaborators. Sample metadata almost always included a de-identified subject ID, COVID-19 status, age in years and sex. Where HLA class I and class II types were available, the types were taken from metadata supplied by the sample provider, not from assay-based typing. Subjects who had been exposed to COVID-19, were actively infected with it, or had recovered from it provided the deeply sampled blood TCRbeta repertoires that made up the dataset. The material from the prospective study consisted of cDNA or gDNA derived from T cells, B-cell-depleted T cells, or PBMCs. Overall study results and their limits: The amount of clinical and demographic metadata varied by source and participant and was provided uncurated.

The rearrangement combines TRBV7-9 with TRBJ2-5, and possibly TRBD1, on 5 matching bases. Sequenced input: peripheral blood. The clonotype comes from a woman aged 55-69 years with active COVID-19. The nucleotide sequence is TGTGCCAGCAGCTCACAGGTTCTTGAGGAGACCCAGTACTTC. Translated, it reads CASSSQVLEETQYF. The CDR3, completed at both ends by the reference TRBV7-9 and TRBJ2-5 genes, gives the full variable domain DTGVSQNPRHKITKRGQNVTFRCDPISEHNRLYWYRQTLGQGPEFLTYFQNEAQLEKSRLLSDRFSAERPKGSFSTLEIQRTEQGDSAMYLCASSSQVLEETQYFGPGTRLLVL.